This T cell receptor beta chain was obtained from a study of T-cell memory formation after mild COVID-19. This clonotype was seen many times. The CDR3 spans 13 residues. Trimming cost V 5 bases and J 4 bases; bases outside gene matches: 2. One entry per CDR3 protein results from TCRdb running MiXCR on the 5' RACE reads. The sample comprises hundreds of thousands of distinct CDR3 sequences, approximately 13% of which are singletons, and approximately 21% rests with the top ten. The sequence was obtained from a man aged 18 to 29 who had mild COVID-19 (a few samples of this study predate the infection). Cell type and time point are not known. The chain employs TRBV12-3 or TRBV12-4 and TRBJ2-1; 7 nucleotides agree with TRBD1. Sequenced sample: PBMCs or a T cell subset sorted from them (not recorded which). For the CDR3, the DNA is TGTGCCAGCAGTCAGGACAGGTACAATGAGCAGTTCTTC. Translating gives CASSQDRYNEQFF.